This TCR beta chain emerged from a study of blood T cells in healthy people across ages. Alongside a J-beta primer mix, a sample-barcoded 5' primer served in a second PCR lasting about 7 to 12 cycles. Each of the cDNA molecules was tagged by a template-switch adaptor with 12 random nucleotides. TCRdb reanalysed the 5' RACE reads using MiXCR and keeps one entry per CDR3 protein. The table includes about 1.4 million distinct CDR3 sequences, 59% detected once. Unmatched junction bases numbered 12, after V lost 6 bases and J lost 0 bases. The CDR3 loop spans 16 amino acids. Germline V gene data show CDR1 as DFQATT and CDR2 as SNEGSKA (reference sequence).

Sequenced sample: blood. This TCR was sampled from a young man in good health. The chain is built from TRBV20-1 and TRBJ2-7, with 9 bases matching TRBD1. CDR3 region: CSAKHRGPPFSYEQYF. CDR3 nucleotides: TGCAGTGCCAAACACAGGGGGCCACCTTTCTCCTACGAGCAGTACTTC.